The source of this T cell receptor (beta chain) is a study of blood T cell repertoires in COVID-19. Study-wide background: Sources were T cells, B-cell-depleted T cells, or PBMCs; the material itself was cDNA or gDNA.

Only one count was recorded for this clone. The method was immunoSEQ multiplex PCR; TCRdb's version includes in-frame clones alone and lacks a portion of them. The table lists roughly 120,000 clones, 90% of them singletons. This CDR3 has 16 amino acids. Per germline, CDR1 SGHVS and CDR2 FQNEAQ. Trimming removed 0 bases from V and 7 bases from J; junction bases left unmatched: 7. The gene calls are TRBV7-8 and TRBJ2-1; 9 bases match TRBD1. The receptor was derived from a man aged 50 or older with active COVID-19. Sequenced material: peripheral blood. CDR3 loop: CASSLAAGTGRNEQFF. DNA for the CDR3: TGTGCCAGCAGCTTAGCAGCGGGGACAGGGAGAAATGAGCAGTTCTTC.